The 2 T cell receptor beta chains listed next were all sequenced from one sample in a study of T-cell reconstitution after alpha-beta-depleted transplantation in children. Unique molecular identifiers were incorporated when the TCRbeta library was constructed. MiXCR, run by TCRdb on the PCR reads, gives a single entry per CDR3 protein. The top ten clones hold approximately 7.6% of a sample with a few hundred thousand distinct CDR3 sequences, 10% of them seen once. Sequencing was performed on PBMCs, taken before TCRalphabeta/CD19-depleted stem cell transplant. The source of these receptors is a boy younger than two with acute myeloid leukemia, due to receive a stem cell transplant.

The chain combines TRBV24-1 with TRBJ2-5; D is possibly TRBD1 (5 bases). V was trimmed by 0 bases and J by 5 bases, leaving 12 bases between them. The CDR3 length is 15 residues. Germline CDR1 is KGHDR and CDR2 is SFDVKD. The CDR3 DNA follows: TGTGCCACCAGTGATTTGAGGCAGGGAAAGGAGACCCAGTACTTC. This codes for CATSDLRQGKETQYF.

The sample holds many counts of this clonotype. This sequence joins TRBV20-1 and TRBJ2-1, with 12 positions matching TRBD2. With V trimmed by 5 bases and J by 1 base, 12 bases remained unmatched. Germline CDR1 reads DFQATT; CDR2 reads SNEGSKA (reference sequence). This CDR3 has 18 amino acids. CDR3 sequence reads: CSASQASGGAISYNEQFF. The CDR3 bases are TGCAGTGCTTCTCAAGCTAGCGGGGGGGCAATATCCTACAATGAGCAGTTCTTC.